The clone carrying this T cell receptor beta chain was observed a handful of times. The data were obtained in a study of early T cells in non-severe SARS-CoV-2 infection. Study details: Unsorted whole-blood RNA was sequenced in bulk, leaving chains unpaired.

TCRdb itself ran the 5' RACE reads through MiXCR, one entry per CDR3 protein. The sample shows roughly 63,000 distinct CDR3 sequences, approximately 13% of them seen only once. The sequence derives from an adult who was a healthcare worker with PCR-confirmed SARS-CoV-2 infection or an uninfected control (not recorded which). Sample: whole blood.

The CDR3 nucleotides are TGCGCCAGCAGACCCGGGACAGGCGCTGAAGCTTTCTTT. Protein: CASRPGTGAEAFF. This chain joins TRBV10-1 and TRBJ1-1; 8 bases are a match to TRBD1. Germline V gives CDR1 WNHNN, CDR2 SYGVQD (reference sequence). This CDR3 contains 13 residues. The V and J ends lost 6 bases and 6 bases, in that order; junction bases with no gene match: 6.